This T cell receptor (beta chain) was profiled in a study of regulatory T cells in long-lasting Graves disease. The study's findings and limits: Newly diagnosed patients had higher TCR diversity than persistent Graves' patients did.

This clonotype has just a few counts. As yet, its antigen is unknown. Stated time point: persistent/refractory GD, antithyroid drugs over 5 years with positive TRAb. Following extraction of RNA from PBMCs, that RNA was used to make the TCR library. The CDR3 extends over 11 amino acids. Between the trimmed V and J ends, which lost 5 bases and 6 bases, there was a span of 11 bases. Germline V CDR1 and CDR2: SQVTM, ANQGSEA. Through Arm-PCR of CDR3 regions and iRepertoire HTBI primers, TCR beta libraries were built. TCRdb fed the multiplex PCR reads into MiXCR, producing one record per CDR3 protein. The repertoire holds approximately 400,000 distinct CDR3 sequences, with about a fifth as singletons.

The genes are TRBV29-1 and TRBJ2-7; the D gene is possibly TRBD2 (5 bases). The sequencing here drew on peripheral blood mononuclear cells (PBMCs), taken when the disease was refractory, from a patient treated with antithyroid drugs. The clonotype comes from a female donor with Graves disease. CDR3 nucleotides: TGCAGCGTTTGTTTTGGGAGCGAGCAGTACTTC. Its translation: CSVCFGSEQYF.